What follows are 21 T cell receptor beta chains derived from one specimen sequenced in a study of blood T cell repertoires in COVID-19 (dated by TCRdb to the early 2020s). Receptor amplification or capture employed the immunoSEQ multiplex PCR assay. This is the immuneACCESS table as TCRdb keeps it, with only in-frame sequences that have V and J called. A part of the clones is gone; compared with another copy, unresolved V genes explain less than half, and the rest is unexplained. The sample contains about 160,000 clones, under 90% of them found a single time. 3.4% of the sample comes from the top ten. The sequenced sample consisted of PBMCs or T cells enriched from blood (not recorded which). These receptors came from a woman in her sixties who had recovered from COVID-19.

The chain is built from TRBV2 and TRBJ2-2; 16 positions match TRBD2. V shed 9 bases, J shed 6 bases, and the junction held 4 bases outside the gene matches. Germline loops: CDR1 SNHLY, CDR2 FYNNEI. The CDR3 runs 15 residues. The CDR3 sequence: CARAGTSGGAGELFF. CDR3 sequence (DNA): TGTGCCAGGGCCGGGACTAGCGGGGGGGCCGGGGAGCTGTTTTTT.

The chain is built from TRBV10-2 and TRBJ2-5; 11 positions agree with TRBD2. The CDR3 length is 15 residues. Trimming at V came to 7 bases and at J to 2 bases, leaving 6 bases not matched to a gene. Germline V lookup: CDR1 WSHSY, CDR2 SAAADI. CDR3 DNA sequence: TGCGCCAGCAAGGAGACTAGCGGGAAACAAGAGACCCAGTACTTC. Translation gives CASKETSGKQETQYF.

The chain joins TRBV29-1 to TRBJ1-2, with 8 positions matching TRBD1. Losses at the gene ends were 3 bases for V and 7 bases for J; bases not matched to a gene: 16. From germline, CDR1 is SQVTM and CDR2 ANQGSEA. There are 16 residues in the CDR3. The CDR3 sequence is CSVDPSSRTGHGGYTF. In DNA, the CDR3 is TGCAGCGTTGACCCGTCGTCACGGACAGGGCACGGTGGCTACACCTTC.

This chain uses TRBV7-7 with TRBJ2-2; the D is unclear. In germline, CDR1 is SSHAT, CDR2 FNYEAQ (reference sequence). V dropped 5 bases and J dropped 3 bases, with 19 bases sitting between them. The CDR3 runs 17 residues. CDR3 in DNA: TGTGCCAGCAGCAACCTTGGCGGTGATCCCCACACCGGGGAGCTGTTTTTT. It is translated as CASSNLGGDPHTGELFF.

This rearrangement joins TRBV7-9 to TRBJ2-1, with 12 nucleotides matching TRBD1. CDR1 and CDR2 (germline): SEHNR, FQNEAQ (reference sequence). With V trimmed by 5 bases and J by 6 bases, 5 bases remained unmatched. CDR3 length: 15 residues. This CDR3 is CASSHRDRGPNEQFF. CDR3 DNA sequence: TGTGCCAGCAGCCACCGGGACAGGGGGCCCAATGAGCAGTTCTTC.

The chain uses TRBV5-1 and TRBJ2-3, with D perhaps matching TRBD2 (6 bases). The CDR3 loop spans 17 amino acids. V lost 0 bases and J 0 bases, leaving 14 bases between the germline ends. Germline CDR1 SGHRS, CDR2 YFSETQ. CDR3 nucleotides: TGCGCCAGCAGCTTGGTACCCGCCGGGACTAGCACAGATACGCAGTATTTT. Translating it yields CASSLVPAGTSTDTQYF.

V gene TRBV2 combines with J gene TRBJ2-7; TRBD1 agrees at 9 bases. The CDR3 consists of 13 residues. Per the germline V gene, CDR1 is SNHLY and CDR2 is FYNNEI. V lost 4 bases and J lost 2; bases outside the gene matches: 0. CDR3 protein: CASSGTGAYEQYF. CDR3 DNA: TGTGCCAGCAGTGGGACAGGGGCCTACGAGCAGTACTTC.

The chain uses TRBV4-1 and TRBJ2-7; possible D gene TRBD2, 6 bases. The CDR3 is made up of 15 amino acids. V lost 1 base and J 4 bases, leaving 14 bases between the germline ends. Germline CDR1 is MGHRA and CDR2 is YSYEKL. The CDR3 DNA reads as TGCGCCAGCAGCCAAGTGAATAGCGGTCTGTACGAGCAGTACTTC. It codes for CASSQVNSGLYEQYF.

The genes are TRBV7-6 and TRBJ1-5; 9 nucleotides line up with TRBD1. Per the germline V gene, CDR1 is SGHVS and CDR2 is FNYEAQ. Losses at the gene ends were 6 bases for V and 6 bases for J; bases not matched to a gene: 3. This CDR3 contains 13 residues. In nucleotides, the CDR3 is TGTGCCAGCAGGGGACAGGGACCTCAGCCCCAGCATTTT. Protein sequence: CASRGQGPQPQHF.

The chain has TRBV5-1 and TRBJ2-3, with D possibly matching TRBD2 (5 bases). Germline loops: CDR1 SGHRS, CDR2 YFSETQ. CDR3 length: 16 residues. V lost 0 bases, J lost 2 bases, and 13 bases lay in between. The CDR3 spells CASSLGASTYTDTQYF. CDR3 coding DNA: TGCGCCAGCAGCTTGGGAGCTAGCACCTACACAGATACGCAGTATTTT.

The rearrangement links TRBV3-1 (or the pseudogene TRBV3-2) to TRBJ1-2, with 9 bases matching TRBD1. Per germline, CDR1 LGHDT and CDR2 YNNKEL (reference sequence). This CDR3 has 14 amino acids. J lost 8 bases, V lost 3 bases, and 7 bases had no gene match. The CDR3 nucleotides read TGTGCCAGCAGCCAGGTCACAGGGGGCGGCGGCTACACCTTC. Its translation is CASSQVTGGGGYTF.

The chain combines TRBV3-1 (or the pseudogene TRBV3-2) with TRBJ1-4, with TRBD1 matching 9 bases. Looked up from germline, CDR1 is LGHDT and CDR2 is YNNKEL (reference sequence). The CDR3 covers 16 residues. V dropped 3 bases and J dropped 7; count of bases not matched to a gene: 9. The CDR3 region has the DNA TGTGCCAGCAGCCAGCGCAAGACAGGGGGGGGTGAAAAACTGTTTTTT. Translated: CASSQRKTGGGEKLFF.

This clone was recorded a few times. Sequence at one end of the junction differs from germline and may be a read error. CDR3 sequence reads: CSATSGGATNTQYF. CDR3 in DNA: TGCAGCGCAACTAGCGGGGGGGCCACAAATACGCAGTATTTT. The gene calls are TRBV29-1 and TRBJ2-3, with 13 bases matching TRBD2. This CDR3 has 14 residues. Per the germline V gene, CDR1 is SQVTM and CDR2 is ANQGSEA.

The V call is TRBV19, the J call TRBJ2-4; TRBD2 matches 12 bases. Germline V lookup: CDR1 LNHDA, CDR2 SQIVND (reference sequence). J gave up 2 bases and V 6 bases, and 17 bases lay outside the gene matches. The CDR3 runs 20 residues. The CDR3 reads CASRPSGGANTKITKNIQYF. For the CDR3, the DNA is TGTGCCAGTAGACCTAGCGGGGGGGCGAACACCAAGATAACCAAAAACATTCAGTACTTC.

V gene TRBV5-6 combines with J gene TRBJ1-2; maybe TRBD1 (5 bases). The CDR3 runs to 13 residues. Germline V gene lookup returns CDR1 SGHDT and CDR2 YYEEEE. V was trimmed by 1 base and J by 6 bases, leaving 10 bases between them. The CDR3 bases are TGTGCCAGCAGCTTGATACAGGATGATGGCTACACCTTC. Its protein product is CASSLIQDDGYTF.

Here the CDR3 DNA reads TGTGCCAGTAGACAGGGGGCTTCTCAGCCCCAGCATTTT. Translated: CASRQGASQPQHF. This rearrangement joins TRBV6-5 to TRBJ1-5, with TRBD1 matching 10 bases. Losses at the gene ends were 9 bases for V and 6 bases for J; bases not matched to a gene: 5. The CDR3 is made up of 13 amino acids. Germline CDR1 and CDR2: MNHEY and SVGAGI.

V usage is TRBV4-2 and J usage is TRBJ1-1; a weak D match, TRBD1 (5 bases). Trimming took 3 bases from V and 5 from J, leaving 10 bases between them. This CDR3 region has 13 residues. CDR1 is LGHNA and CDR2 is YNFKEQ in the germline V gene. The CDR3 is CASSQGGPTEAFF. CDR3 in DNA: TGTGCCAGCAGCCAGGGGGGACCGACTGAAGCTTTCTTT.

The chain is built from TRBV9 and TRBJ2-3, with TRBD2 matching 16 bases. The CDR3 covers 19 residues. Germline CDR1 reads SGDLS; CDR2 reads YYNGEE. Trimming removed 4 bases from V and 3 bases from J; junction bases left unmatched: 11. The CDR3 bases are TGTGCCAGCAGCCCACTTCCGGGACTAGCGGGGGGGAGGACAGATACGCAGTATTTT. Its translation is CASSPLPGLAGGRTDTQYF.

The chain links TRBV3-1 (or the pseudogene TRBV3-2) to TRBJ2-2, with D maybe TRBD1 (5 bases). There are 14 residues in the CDR3. Germline values: CDR1 LGHDT, CDR2 YNNKEL (reference sequence). The ends were cut back, 2 bases at V and 3 bases at J, with 7 bases in the middle. CDR3 DNA: TGTGCCAGCAGCCAAACAGGTGACACCGGGGAGCTGTTTTTT. Its protein product is CASSQTGDTGELFF.

The J gene is TRBJ2-1, the V gene TRBV5-8; D ambiguous. The germline CDR1 and CDR2 sequences are SGHTS and YDEGEE. V was cut by 6 bases and J by 4 bases, with 11 bases left in between. The CDR3 consists of 13 residues. The CDR3 loop is CASNGGFYNEQFF. The DNA of the CDR3 is TGTGCCAGCAACGGTGGTTTTTACAATGAGCAGTTCTTC.

The gene calls are TRBV4-1 and TRBJ2-7; 8 bases are shared with TRBD1. The V gene's germline CDR1 is MGHRA and CDR2 YSYEKL. The CDR3 is 13 residues long. The J segment lost 5 bases and the V segment lost 5 bases, leaving 5 bases of the junction unmatched. CDR3 protein: CASSALTGDEQYF. The CDR3 region has the DNA TGCGCCAGCAGCGCCCTGACAGGGGACGAGCAGTACTTC.